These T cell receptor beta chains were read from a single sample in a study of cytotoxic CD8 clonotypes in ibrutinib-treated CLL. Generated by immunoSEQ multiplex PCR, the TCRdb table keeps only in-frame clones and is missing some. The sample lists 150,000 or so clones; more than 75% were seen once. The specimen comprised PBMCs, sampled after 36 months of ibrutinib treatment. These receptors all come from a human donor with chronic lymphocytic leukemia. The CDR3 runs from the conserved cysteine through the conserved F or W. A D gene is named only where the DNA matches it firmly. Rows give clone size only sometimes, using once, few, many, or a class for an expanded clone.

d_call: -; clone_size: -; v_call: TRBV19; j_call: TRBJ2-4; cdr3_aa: CASSYSKLKDIQYF; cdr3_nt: TGTGCCAGTAGTTACAGCAAATTAAAAGACATTCAGTACTTC
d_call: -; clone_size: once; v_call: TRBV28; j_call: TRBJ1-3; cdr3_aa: CASSLSQGGIGNTIYF; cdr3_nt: TGTGCCAGCAGTTTATCACAGGGCGGAATTGGAAACACCATATATTTT
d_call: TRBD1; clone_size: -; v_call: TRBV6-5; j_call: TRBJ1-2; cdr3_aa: CASRRQGAGYGYTF; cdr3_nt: TGTGCCAGCAGGAGACAGGGGGCTGGTTATGGCTACACCTTC
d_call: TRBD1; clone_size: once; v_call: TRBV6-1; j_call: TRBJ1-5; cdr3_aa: CASTSPRGHNQPQHF; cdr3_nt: TGTGCCAGCACTTCTCCCAGGGGGCATAACCAGCCCCAGCATTTT
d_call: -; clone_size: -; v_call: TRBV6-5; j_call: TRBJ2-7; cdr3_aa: CASSYSFSGAYEQYF; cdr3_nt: TGTGCCAGCAGTTACTCGTTTTCGGGAGCCTACGAGCAGTACTTC
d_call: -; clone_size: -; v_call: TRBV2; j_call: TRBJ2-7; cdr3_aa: CASSWQTYEQYF; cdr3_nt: TGTGCCAGCAGTTGGCAGACCTACGAGCAGTACTTC
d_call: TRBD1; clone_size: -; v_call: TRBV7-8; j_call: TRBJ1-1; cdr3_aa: CASSSQGVTEAFF; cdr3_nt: TGTGCCAGCAGTTCACAGGGGGTAACTGAAGCTTTCTTT
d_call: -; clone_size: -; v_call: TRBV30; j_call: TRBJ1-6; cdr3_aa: CAWWRDDNSPLHF; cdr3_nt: TGTGCCTGGTGGAGGGACGACAATTCACCCCTCCACTTT
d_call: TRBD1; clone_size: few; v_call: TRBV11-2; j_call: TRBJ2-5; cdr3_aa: CASSLGGTGRRETQYF; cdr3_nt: TGTGCCAGCAGCTTAGGGGGGACAGGGCGGCGGGAGACCCAGTACTTC
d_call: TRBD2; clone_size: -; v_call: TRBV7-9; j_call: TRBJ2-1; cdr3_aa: CASTTSVGLAGISYNEQFF; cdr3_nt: TGTGCCAGCACCACCTCCGTGGGTCTAGCGGGGATATCCTACAATGAGCAGTTCTTC
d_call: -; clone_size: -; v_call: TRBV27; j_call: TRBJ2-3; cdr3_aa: CASSSKGGSTDTQYF; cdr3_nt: TGTGCCAGCAGCTCCAAGGGGGGAAGCACAGATACGCAGTATTTT
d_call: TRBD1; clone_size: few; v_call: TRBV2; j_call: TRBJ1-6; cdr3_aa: CASSERTGWSPLHF; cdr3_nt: TGTGCCAGCAGTGAACGGACAGGGTGGTCACCCCTCCACTTT
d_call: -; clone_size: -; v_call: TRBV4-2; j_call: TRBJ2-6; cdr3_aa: CASSQETIGGANVLTF; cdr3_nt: TGTGCCAGCAGCCAAGAAACCATAGGTGGGGCCAACGTCCTGACTTTC
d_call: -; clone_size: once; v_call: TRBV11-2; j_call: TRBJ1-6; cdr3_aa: CASSLDKGSPLHF; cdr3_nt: TGTGCCAGCAGCTTAGATAAGGGGTCACCCCTCCACTTT
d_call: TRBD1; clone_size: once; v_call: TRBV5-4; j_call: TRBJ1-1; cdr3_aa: CASSKGAETEAFF; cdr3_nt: TGTGCCAGCAGCAAGGGGGCGGAAACTGAAGCTTTCTTT
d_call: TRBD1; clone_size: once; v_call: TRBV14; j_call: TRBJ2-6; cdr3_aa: CASSHTTGEVTAGANVLTF; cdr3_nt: TGTGCCAGCAGCCATACGACAGGGGAGGTTACGGCTGGGGCCAACGTCCTGACTTTC
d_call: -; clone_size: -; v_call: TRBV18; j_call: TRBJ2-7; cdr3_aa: CASSPPGGPYEQYF; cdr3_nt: TGTGCCAGCTCACCACCGGGAGGTCCCTACGAGCAGTACTTC
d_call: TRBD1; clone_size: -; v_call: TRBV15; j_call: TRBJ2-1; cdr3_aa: CATSRGTGPYNEQFF; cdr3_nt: TGTGCCACCAGCAGGGGGACAGGTCCTTACAATGAGCAGTTCTTC
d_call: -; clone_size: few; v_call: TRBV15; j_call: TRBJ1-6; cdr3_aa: CATSRDRHSNSPLHF; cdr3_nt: TGTGCCACCAGCAGAGATAGACACAGCAATTCACCCCTCCACTTT
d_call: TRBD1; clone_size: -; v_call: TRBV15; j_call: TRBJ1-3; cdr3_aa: CATRNTGVASGNTIYF; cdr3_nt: TGTGCCACCAGAAATACAGGGGTTGCCTCTGGAAACACCATATATTTT
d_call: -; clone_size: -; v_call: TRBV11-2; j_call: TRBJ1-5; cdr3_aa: CASSLGRSQPQHF; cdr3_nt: TGTGCCAGCAGCTTAGGGCGTAGTCAGCCCCAGCATTTT
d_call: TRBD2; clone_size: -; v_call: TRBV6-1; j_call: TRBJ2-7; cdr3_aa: CASSGASGHSYEQYF; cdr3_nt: TGTGCCAGCAGTGGAGCTAGCGGGCACTCCTACGAGCAGTACTTC
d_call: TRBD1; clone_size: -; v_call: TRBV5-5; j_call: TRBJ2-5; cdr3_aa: CASSLAGQGIWETQYF; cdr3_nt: TGTGCCAGCAGCTTGGCGGGACAGGGTATATGGGAGACCCAGTACTTC
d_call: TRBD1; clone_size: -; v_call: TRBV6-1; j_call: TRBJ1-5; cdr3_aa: CASSSGTVSNQPQHF; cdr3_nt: TGTGCCAGCAGCTCCGGGACAGTCAGCAATCAGCCCCAGCATTTT
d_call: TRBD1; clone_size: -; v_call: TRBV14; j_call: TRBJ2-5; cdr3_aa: CASSPPTGVTQYF; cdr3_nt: TGTGCCAGCAGCCCACCTACAGGGGTAACCCAGTACTTC
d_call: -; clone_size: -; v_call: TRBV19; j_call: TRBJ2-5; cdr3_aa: CASSIQGSRETQYF; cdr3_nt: TGTGCCAGTAGTATACAGGGGAGCCGAGAGACCCAGTACTTC
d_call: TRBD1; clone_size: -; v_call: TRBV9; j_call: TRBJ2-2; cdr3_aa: CASSVVGTAGAGELFF; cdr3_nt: TGTGCCAGCAGCGTAGTGGGGACAGCAGGGGCCGGGGAGCTGTTTTTT
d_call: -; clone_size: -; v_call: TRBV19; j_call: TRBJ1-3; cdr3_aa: CASSKGESGNTIYF; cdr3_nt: TGTGCCAGTAGTAAGGGGGAGTCCGGAAACACCATATATTTT
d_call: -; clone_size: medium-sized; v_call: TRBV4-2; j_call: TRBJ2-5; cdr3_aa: CASSQDYVGETQYF; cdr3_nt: TGTGCCAGCAGCCAAGATTACGTGGGAGAGACCCAGTACTTC
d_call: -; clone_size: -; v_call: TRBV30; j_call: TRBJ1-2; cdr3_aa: CAWSFTGYGYTF; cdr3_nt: TGTGCCTGGAGTTTCACAGGATATGGCTACACCTTC
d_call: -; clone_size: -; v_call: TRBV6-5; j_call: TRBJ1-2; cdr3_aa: CASSYSGGGYTF; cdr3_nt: TGTGCCAGCAGTTACTCAGGAGGTGGCTACACCTTC
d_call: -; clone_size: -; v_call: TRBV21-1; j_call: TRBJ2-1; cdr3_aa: CASSKSEAGGPHNEQFF; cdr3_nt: TGTGCCAGCAGCAAATCTGAAGCGGGAGGGCCCCACAATGAGCAGTTCTTC
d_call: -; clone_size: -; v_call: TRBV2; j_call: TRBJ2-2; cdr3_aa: CASSVSGELFF; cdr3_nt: TGTGCCAGCAGCGTATCCGGGGAGCTGTTTTTT
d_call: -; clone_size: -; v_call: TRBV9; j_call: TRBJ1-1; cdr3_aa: CASSATGWGTEAFF; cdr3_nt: TGTGCCAGCAGCGCTACAGGGTGGGGGACTGAAGCTTTCTTT
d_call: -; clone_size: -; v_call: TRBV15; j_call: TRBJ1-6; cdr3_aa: CATSRDYLLNSPLHF; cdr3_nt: TGTGCCACCAGCAGAGACTACTTGCTTAATTCACCCCTCCACTTT
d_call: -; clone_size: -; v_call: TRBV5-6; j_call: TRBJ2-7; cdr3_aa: CASSWLGGREQYF; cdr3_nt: TGTGCCAGCAGCTGGCTTGGCGGGCGAGAGCAGTACTTC
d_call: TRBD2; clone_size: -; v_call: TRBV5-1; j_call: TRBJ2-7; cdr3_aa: CASSDYPSGNYEQYF; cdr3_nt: TGCGCCAGCAGCGATTACCCTAGCGGGAACTACGAGCAGTACTTC
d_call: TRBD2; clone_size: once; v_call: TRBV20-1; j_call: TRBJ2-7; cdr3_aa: CSARSGGAQYF; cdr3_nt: TGCAGTGCTAGATCCGGGGGGGCGCAGTACTTC
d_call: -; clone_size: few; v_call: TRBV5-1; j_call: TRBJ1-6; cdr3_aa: CASSSQGTFMPTPLHF; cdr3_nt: TGCGCCAGCAGTTCTCAAGGGACCTTCATGCCCACACCCCTCCACTTT
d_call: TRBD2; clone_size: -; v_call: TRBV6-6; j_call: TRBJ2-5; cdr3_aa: CASSRDSGGRETQYF; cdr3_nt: TGTGCCAGCAGTCGCGACTCGGGGGGTCGAGAGACCCAGTACTTC
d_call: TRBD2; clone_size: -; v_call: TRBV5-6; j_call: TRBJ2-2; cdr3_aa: CASSNPGGTKDTGELFF; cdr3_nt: TGTGCCAGCAGCAACCCTGGGGGGACTAAAGACACCGGGGAGCTGTTTTTT
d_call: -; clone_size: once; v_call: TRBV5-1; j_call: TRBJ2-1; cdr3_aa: CASSLGLALPNEQFF; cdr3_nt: TGCGCCAGCAGCTTGGGGCTAGCGTTGCCCAATGAGCAGTTCTTC
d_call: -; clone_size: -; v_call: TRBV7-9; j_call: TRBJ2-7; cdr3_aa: CASSLGGGSYEQYF; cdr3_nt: TGTGCCAGCAGCTTAGGCGGTGGGTCCTACGAGCAGTACTTC
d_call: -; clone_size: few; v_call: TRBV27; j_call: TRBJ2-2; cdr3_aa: CASSAMDPNTGELFF; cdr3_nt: TGTGCCAGCAGTGCCATGGATCCGAACACCGGGGAGCTGTTTTTT
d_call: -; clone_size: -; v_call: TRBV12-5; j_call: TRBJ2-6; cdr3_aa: CASGLAGANVLTF; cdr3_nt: TGTGCTAGTGGTTTAGCTGGGGCCAACGTCCTGACTTTC
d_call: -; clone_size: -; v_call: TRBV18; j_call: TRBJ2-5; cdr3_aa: CASSPQTLETQYF; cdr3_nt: TGTGCCAGCTCACCACAAACCTTAGAGACCCAGTACTTC
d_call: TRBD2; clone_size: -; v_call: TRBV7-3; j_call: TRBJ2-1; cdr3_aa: CASSLAGARVTEQFF; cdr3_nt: TGTGCCAGCAGCCTCGCGGGAGCAAGGGTTACTGAGCAGTTCTTC
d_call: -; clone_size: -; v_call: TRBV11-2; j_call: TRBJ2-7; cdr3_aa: CASSLVTGSHHEQYF; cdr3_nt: TGTGCCAGCAGCTTAGTAACAGGGAGCCACCACGAGCAGTACTTC
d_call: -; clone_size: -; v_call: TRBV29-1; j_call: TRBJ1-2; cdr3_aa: CSVQKSLDGYTF; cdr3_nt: TGCAGCGTACAAAAGAGCCTAGATGGCTACACCTTC
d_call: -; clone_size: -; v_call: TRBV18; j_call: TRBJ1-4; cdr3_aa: CASSPAWQMNEKLFF; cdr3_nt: TGTGCCAGCTCACCTGCATGGCAGATGAATGAAAAACTGTTTTTT
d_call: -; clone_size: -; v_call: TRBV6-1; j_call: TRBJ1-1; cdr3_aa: CASSEVRGNTEAFF; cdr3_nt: TGTGCCAGCAGTGAAGTGAGAGGGAACACTGAAGCTTTCTTT
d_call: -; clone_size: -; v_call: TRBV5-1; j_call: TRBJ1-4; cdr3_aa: CASSRGGLGDEKLFF; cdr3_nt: TGCGCCAGCAGCAGGGGCGGTCTAGGGGATGAAAAACTGTTTTTT
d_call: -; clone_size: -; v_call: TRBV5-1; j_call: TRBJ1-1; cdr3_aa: CASSRDGDTEAFF; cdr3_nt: TGCGCCAGCAGCCGGGACGGAGATACTGAAGCTTTCTTT
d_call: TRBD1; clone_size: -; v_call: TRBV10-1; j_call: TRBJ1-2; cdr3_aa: CASSKGQNYGYTF; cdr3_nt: TGCGCCAGCAGCAAGGGACAGAACTATGGCTACACCTTC
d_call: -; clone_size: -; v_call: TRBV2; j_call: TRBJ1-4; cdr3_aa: CASSEALGPTGEKLFF; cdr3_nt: TGTGCCAGCAGTGAAGCGCTAGGACCCACAGGTGAAAAACTGTTTTTT